This entry is about one T cell receptor (beta chain). The antigen is unknown. Profiled with immunoSEQ multiplex PCR; TCRdb holds only in-frame clones, not every one. Of 100,000 to 110,000 clones listed, approximately 94% were seen once; the top ten hold about 1.2%. The sample originates from a study of siplizumab effects on memory and regulatory T cells. Study-level findings and limits: Suppression by proliferating Tregs derived from siplizumab cultures was not verified. Under siplizumab, alloreactive sequences traced to unstimulated CD4+ memory cells were significantly reduced.

There are 14 residues in the CDR3. V gave up 1 base and J gave up 11 bases; unmatched junction bases: 9. CDR1 is SGHAT and CDR2 is FQDESV in the germline V gene (reference sequence). Specimen: non-Treg CD4+ T cells sorted from blood. V and J are TRBV11-1 and TRBJ1-1, with 8 bases fitting TRBD1. This clonotype was sampled from a human donor in good health. CDR3 in amino acids: CASSLDGTGVRAFF. The CDR3 DNA follows: TGTGCCAGCAGCTTAGATGGGACAGGAGTTCGGGCTTTCTTT.